One and the same sample provided the 7 T cell receptor beta chains below, sequenced in a study of T cell responses to AZD1222 COVID-19 vaccine. TCRdb's table, derived via immunoSEQ multiplex PCR, lists solely in-frame clones and lacks some. The table records 85,000 to 130,000 clones, 90% of them present only once. The specimen comprised peripheral blood, sampled 28 days after the second AZD1222 dose. The source of these receptors is an adult who received the AZD1222 COVID-19 vaccine.

This chain uses TRBV4-1 with TRBJ2-3, with D possibly called TRBD1 or TRBD2 (5 bases each). The V end lost 1 base, the J end lost 6 bases, and 11 bases lay between the germline ends. In germline, CDR1 is MGHRA, CDR2 YSYEKL. The CDR3 spans 14 residues. The CDR3: CASSQVGWGDTQYF. CDR3 nucleotide sequence: TGCGCCAGCAGCCAAGTTGGGTGGGGGGATACGCAGTATTTT.

V gene TRBV4-1 combines with J gene TRBJ1-5; D may be TRBD1 (5 bases). Trimming pared 3 bases from V and 4 bases from J, leaving 16 bases between. The V gene's germline CDR1 is MGHRA and CDR2 YSYEKL. This CDR3 has 16 amino acids. In DNA form, the CDR3 reads TGCGCCAGCAGCCACAGAAGCGGGGCTACTAATCAGCCCCAGCATTTT. This gives the protein CASSHRSGATNQPQHF.

This rearrangement joins TRBV7-2 to TRBJ2-6, with 7 bases fitting TRBD2. This CDR3 region has 16 residues. Trimming removed 1 base from V and 3 bases from J; junction bases left unmatched: 3. The germline V gene has CDR1 SGHTA and CDR2 FQGNSA. The chain's CDR3 is CASSLGGGRGANVLTF. CDR3 nucleotide sequence: TGTGCCAGCAGCTTAGGGGGAGGGCGTGGGGCCAACGTCCTGACTTTC. Using reference TRBV7-2 and TRBJ2-6 for the parts outside the CDR3, the full variable domain is GAGVSQSPSNKVTEKGKDVELRCDPISGHTALYWYRQSLGQGLEFLIYFQGNSAPDKSGLPSDRFSAERTGGSVSTLTIQRTQQEDSAVYLCASSLGGGRGANVLTFGAGSRLTVL.

This clone is a singleton in its sample. The V gene is TRBV7-3, the J gene TRBJ2-2; TRBD1 is a possible D gene (5 bases). The germline V gene encodes CDR1 SGHTA and CDR2 FQGTGA. V was trimmed by 5 bases and J by 6 bases, leaving 22 bases between them. The CDR3 is 17 residues long. Here the CDR3 DNA reads TGTGCCAGCAGCCCGACCCCAGGACACACCGACGCCGGGGAGCTGTTTTTT. Encoded protein: CASSPTPGHTDAGELFF.

This chain links TRBV6-6 with TRBJ1-5; 11 bases agree with TRBD1. CDR3 size: 15 residues. CDR1 and CDR2 from the germline V gene are MNHNY and SVGAGI (reference sequence). V shed 6 bases and J 3 bases; nucleotides not matched to a gene: 4. This CDR3 is CASRLGQGANQPQHF. The CDR3 nucleotides are TGTGCCAGCAGACTTGGACAGGGGGCCAATCAGCCCCAGCATTTT.

The chain employs TRBV28 and TRBJ1-5; 7 positions agree with TRBD1. Losses at the gene ends were 3 bases for V and 4 bases for J; bases not matched to a gene: 3. The CDR3 runs to 14 residues. Germline assignment: CDR1 MDHEN and CDR2 SYDVKM. The DNA of the CDR3 is TGTGCCAGCAGTTTGTTACAGGGGAATCAGCCCCAGCATTTT. It is translated as CASSLLQGNQPQHF.

This chain links TRBV6-5 with TRBJ1-1; 8 nucleotides align to TRBD1. Germline V lookup: CDR1 MNHEY, CDR2 SVGAGI. The CDR3 is 13 amino acids. V lost 5 bases to trimming and J lost 9 bases; unmatched junction nucleotides: 8. CDR3 loop: CASSRQGQGQAFF. The CDR3 DNA follows: TGTGCCAGCAGTCGACAGGGGCAGGGGCAAGCTTTCTTT.